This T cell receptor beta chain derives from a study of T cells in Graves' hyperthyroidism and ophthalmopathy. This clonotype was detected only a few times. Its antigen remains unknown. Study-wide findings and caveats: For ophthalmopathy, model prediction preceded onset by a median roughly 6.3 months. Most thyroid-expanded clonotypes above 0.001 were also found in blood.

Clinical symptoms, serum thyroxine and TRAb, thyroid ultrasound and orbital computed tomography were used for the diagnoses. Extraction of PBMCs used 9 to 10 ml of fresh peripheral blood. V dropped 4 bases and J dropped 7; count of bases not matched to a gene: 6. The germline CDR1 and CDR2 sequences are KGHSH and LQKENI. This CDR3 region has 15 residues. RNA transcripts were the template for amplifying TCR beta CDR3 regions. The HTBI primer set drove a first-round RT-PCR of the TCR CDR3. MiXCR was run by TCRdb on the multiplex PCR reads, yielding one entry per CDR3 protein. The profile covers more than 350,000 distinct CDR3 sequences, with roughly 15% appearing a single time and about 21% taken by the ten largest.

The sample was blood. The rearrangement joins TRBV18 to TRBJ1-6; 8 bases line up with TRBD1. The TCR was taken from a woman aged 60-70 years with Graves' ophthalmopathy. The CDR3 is CASSHRDRMNSPLHF. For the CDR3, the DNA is TGTGCCAGCTCACACCGGGACAGGATGAATTCACCCCTCCACTTT.